Listed below are T cell receptor beta chains from one sample, sequenced in a study of T cells after somatic rescue of genetic block. TCRdb's table, derived via immunoSEQ multiplex PCR, lists solely in-frame clones and lacks some. The data show tens of thousands of clones, 80% to 90% seen once. Sequencing used peripheral blood mononuclear cells (PBMCs). These receptors were obtained from a woman aged 18-35 years. CDR3s include the opening cysteine and the closing phenylalanine or tryptophan. Each record gives: V gene, clone size, J gene, D gene, CDR3 DNA, CDR3 protein. A D gene is named only where the DNA matches it firmly. Size is stated for part of the rows, as once, few or many counts, or as a class when the clone is expanded.

v_gene: TRBV28; abundance: NA; j_gene: TRBJ1-4; d_gene: NA; CDR3nt: TGTGCCAGCAGTCCCCCCTCTGGGGGGAGGAATGAAAAACTGTTTTTT; CDR3aa: CASSPPSGGRNEKLFF
v_gene: TRBV2; abundance: NA; j_gene: TRBJ2-7; d_gene: NA; CDR3nt: TGTGCCAGCAGAGTGACAGGAGACGTCTCCTACGAGCAGTACTTC; CDR3aa: CASRVTGDVSYEQYF
v_gene: TRBV19; abundance: once; j_gene: TRBJ2-1; d_gene: NA; CDR3nt: TGTGCCAGTAGTATAGAGGGGGGTGAGCAGTTCTTC; CDR3aa: CASSIEGGEQFF
v_gene: TRBV19; abundance: NA; j_gene: TRBJ2-7; d_gene: TRBD2; CDR3nt: TGTGCCAGTAGTATAGAGCCACTAGCGGCCCGCTACGAGCAGTACTTC; CDR3aa: CASSIEPLAARYEQYF
v_gene: TRBV7-3; abundance: NA; j_gene: TRBJ2-6; d_gene: NA; CDR3nt: TGTGCCAGCAGCGACGGAGGGACTGGGCTACCTCCTGGGGCCAACGTCCTGACTTTC; CDR3aa: CASSDGGTGLPPGANVLTF
v_gene: TRBV16; abundance: once; j_gene: TRBJ2-2; d_gene: NA; CDR3nt: TGTGCCAGCAGCCCGGCCCGAAGCACCGGGGAGCTGTTTTTT; CDR3aa: CASSPARSTGELFF
v_gene: TRBV11-3; abundance: NA; j_gene: TRBJ1-1; d_gene: NA; CDR3nt: TGTGCCAGCAGCACAAGCACTGAAGCTTTCTTT; CDR3aa: CASSTSTEAFF
v_gene: TRBV4-1; abundance: NA; j_gene: TRBJ2-1; d_gene: TRBD2; CDR3nt: TGCGCCAGCAGCCAGGGAGGGCCCCCCCCCTACAATGAGCAGTTCTTC; CDR3aa: CASSQGGPPPYNEQFF
v_gene: TRBV5-1; abundance: NA; j_gene: TRBJ2-5; d_gene: NA; CDR3nt: TGCGCCAGCAGCGCACAAGAGACCCAGTACTTC; CDR3aa: CASSAQETQYF
v_gene: TRBV19; abundance: few; j_gene: TRBJ1-2; d_gene: NA; CDR3nt: TGTGCCAGTAGTACACAGGGCGGGCGGACCTTC; CDR3aa: CASSTQGGRTF
v_gene: TRBV2; abundance: NA; j_gene: TRBJ1-1; d_gene: NA; CDR3nt: TGTGCCAGCAGGAACAATGGGGGCTCTGAAGCTTTCTTT; CDR3aa: CASRNNGGSEAFF
v_gene: TRBV28; abundance: NA; j_gene: TRBJ1-2; d_gene: NA; CDR3nt: TGTGCCAGCAGTCTAGGACAGCGGATTGGCTACACCTTC; CDR3aa: CASSLGQRIGYTF
v_gene: TRBV7-9; abundance: NA; j_gene: TRBJ2-1; d_gene: NA; CDR3nt: TGTGCCAGCAGCTTGGGGTCACTGCTGGGGCAGTTCTTC; CDR3aa: CASSLGSLLGQFF
v_gene: TRBV10-3; abundance: NA; j_gene: TRBJ2-7; d_gene: TRBD2; CDR3nt: TGTGCCATCAGTGAGTCGTTCCCTAGCGGGAGGCCCGAGCAGTACTTC; CDR3aa: CAISESFPSGRPEQYF
v_gene: TRBV4-1; abundance: NA; j_gene: TRBJ2-2; d_gene: NA; CDR3nt: TGCGCCAGCAGCCAATGGGGGCAGGGTATAGGTGCCGGGGAGCTGTTTTTT; CDR3aa: CASSQWGQGIGAGELFF
v_gene: TRBV11-2; abundance: NA; j_gene: TRBJ2-3; d_gene: NA; CDR3nt: TGTGCCAGCAGCGTAACAGATACGCAGTATTTT; CDR3aa: CASSVTDTQYF